This T cell receptor beta chain is drawn from a study of blood T cells in healthy people across ages (dated by TCRdb to between 2014 and 2017). Background on the whole study: Template switching captured roughly one uniquely barcoded TCR beta cDNA molecule per two T cells in model experiments. To avoid experimental bias, donors of different ages were spread randomly across the sequencing lanes. Using the same blood draw, the study looked at two additional independent replicas of 1 million unique cDNA reads for two donors, one aged 18 to 30 and the other aged 80 or older. Four age groups were formed from the donors: young (average around 15 years), middle-aged (approximately 41), aged (more than 55) and long-lived (82). Age-related changes in TCR beta repertoire diversity were measured in the study by deep sequencing normalized with unique cDNA molecular identifiers.

Library construction relied on 5' RACE. TCRdb records Illumina HiSeq 2500 as the sequencer. The second PCR ran for roughly 7 to 12 cycles and used a J-beta primer mix along with a sample-barcoded 5' primer. A unique molecular identifier was introduced onto each TCR beta cDNA molecule by a template-switch 5' adaptor carrying 12 random nucleotides. Each sample yielded at least 2.5 million CDR3-containing paired-end reads. First-strand cDNA was synthesized from all RNA with the Mint cDNA synthesis kit, primed by a TRBC-specific oligonucleotide. Following uracil-DNA glycosylase treatment, all cDNA underwent a first 18-cycle PCR with the universal primers M1SS and BC2_uni_R. The authors' pipeline ran thus. Normalization of each sample was performed by random selection of 1 million high-quality reads, each carrying a distinct molecular identifier. Instead of being binned into consensus sequences, reads that shared molecular identifiers were thrown out. CDR3 identification, clonotype clustering and error correction used MiTCR with a Q25 quality threshold and the strictest error-elimination algorithm. A nonparametric unseen species model using Euler transformation provided a lower-bound estimate of total TCR beta diversity. The public reads were reprocessed in TCRdb via fastp at Q25 and MiXCR, keeping in-frame beta chains. Under each unique CDR3 protein, matching rows form one entry showing the most common genes and DNA. Here the V and J calls rest on TCRdb's processing, not on the authors' analysis. This sample lists around 400,000 distinct CDR3 sequences; about half were detected once. The ten largest clones take up 51% of the sample.

Measured from the cysteine to the phenylalanine, the CDR3 is 12 residues long. Here the CDR3 DNA is all that survives: 36 bases in frame from base 1. V lost 1 base and J lost 2 bases; the stretch between them is 3 bases long. The germline V gene specifies SGHRS as CDR1 and YFSETQ as CDR2. Broad study findings and their caveats: Compared with the aged group, more naive CD4+ T cells, fewer expanded clones and increased TCR diversity were shown by the long-lived group, suggesting age selection. Bulk unsorted PBMC profiling prevented conclusive comparison of naive and antigen-experienced compartments. There was a strong correlation between observed TCR beta diversity and the percentage of naive T cells measured by flow cytometry. As age increased, observed TCR beta diversity per million T cells dropped in a roughly linear way, and a significant reduction was already evident by age 40. Because the CMV infection status of the donors was unknown, age-related changes in expanded clonotypes may potentially have been confounded. Estimates of total diversity from one million sequenced T cells were regarded as lower bounds and underestimates.

Donors were 39 systemically healthy Caucasian individuals from Russia aged roughly 6 to 90 years. Around 10 milliliters of peripheral blood were collected from each donor into EDTA-treated Vacutainer tubes. PBMCs were isolated by Ficoll-Paque density-gradient centrifugation, with at least 6.5 million obtained per sample. Trizol reagent was used to extract total RNA from the PBMCs, yielding at least 5.5 micrograms per sample. The percentages of naive CD45RAhigh/CD27high T cells were determined by flow cytometry on a PBMC aliquot from every donor. This clonotype was recorded at least ten times. Its antigen has not been determined. Nothing much larger sits one base from this clone, and base qualities are not available.

Sequenced sample: blood. The sequence derives from a man in his sixties in good health. The chain employs TRBV5-1 and TRBJ2-5; the D gene lacks a confident call. CDR3 region: CASSLKQETQYF. The base sequence is TGCGCCAGCAGCTTGAAACAAGAGACCCAGTACTTC.